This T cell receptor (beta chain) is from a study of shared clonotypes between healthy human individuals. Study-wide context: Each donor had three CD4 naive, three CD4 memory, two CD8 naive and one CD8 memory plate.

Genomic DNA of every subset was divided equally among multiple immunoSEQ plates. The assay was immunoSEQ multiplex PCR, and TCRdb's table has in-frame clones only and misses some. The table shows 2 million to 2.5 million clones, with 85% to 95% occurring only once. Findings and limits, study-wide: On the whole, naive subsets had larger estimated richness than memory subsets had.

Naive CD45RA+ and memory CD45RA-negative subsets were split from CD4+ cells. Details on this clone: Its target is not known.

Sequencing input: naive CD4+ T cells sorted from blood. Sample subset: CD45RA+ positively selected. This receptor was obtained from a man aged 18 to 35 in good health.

CDR3 bases: TGTGCCAGCAGTTTCTCCGGGACAGGGGGCTCCTACGAGCAGTACTTC. It codes for CASSFSGTGGSYEQYF. The V and J genes are TRBV27 and TRBJ2-7; 11 positions agree with TRBD1. This CDR3 contains 16 residues. Germline CDR1 reads MNHEY; CDR2 reads SMNVEV (reference sequence). V trimming: 3 bases; J trimming: 0 bases; junction bases outside the gene matches: 4.